The TCR beta chain under discussion was sequenced for a study of prognosis after radiotherapy for stage I lung cancer. V was pared by 3 bases and J by 5 bases, with 2 bases of the junction left unmatched. Germline V gene lookup returns CDR1 SEHNR and CDR2 FQNEAQ (reference sequence). The CDR3 contains 15 residues. This clonotype was recorded at least ten times. The antigen remains undetermined. Study-level points and caveats: Reportedly, the usage of TRBV and TRBJ genes was not the same in patients with and without metastases.

From genomic DNA, TCR beta CDR3 was amplified by two-round multiplex PCR. Individual primers that were specific to each TRBV and TRBJ gene served in first-round PCR. TCRdb reprocessed the multiplex PCR reads via MiXCR and lists one record per CDR3 protein. The sample lists about 59,000 distinct CDR3 sequences; more than 25% were seen once. The specimen comprised PBMCs, sampled before or after stereotactic body radiation therapy (not recorded which). The sequence was collected from a donor at least 50 years old with non-small cell lung cancer. The V gene is TRBV7-9, the J gene TRBJ2-2; 11 bases map to TRBD1. CDR3 loop: CASSFGQGATGELFF. The CDR3 bases are TGTGCCAGCAGCTTCGGACAGGGGGCGACCGGGGAGCTGTTTTTT.